This TCR beta chain emerged from a study of beta chain features in type 1 diabetes (dated 2018 in TCRdb). For the study in its entirety: Mean age, gender distribution, total cell number and subset yield did not differ between patients and healthy donors. The study compared TCRB repertoires of sorted circulating CD4+ T cell subsets between recently diagnosed type 1 diabetes patients and matched healthy donors. Regulatory and stem cell-like memory subsets were obtained from only 8 patients and roughly eight healthy donors, while naive and central memory subsets were obtained from all 30 or so donors. A total of some 110 million sorted cells were examined across all samples, and the number of cells per subset was strongly correlated with RNA yield. The paper's findings and limits, for the study overall: At VDJ recombination sites, patients with type 1 diabetes made fewer insertions and deleted more nucleotides, a pattern implying thymic rearrangement abnormalities. Because cDNA rather than genomic DNA was sequenced, highly expressing activated cells could have been over-represented, although no difference in activation and CD3 levels was found between groups. PCR may preferentially amplify shorter templates, but because patient and control samples were amplified and corrected together, any resulting skew would affect both groups equally. The naive, central memory and regulatory TCRB repertoires appeared to resemble one another more closely among patients than among healthy donors. In all four CD4+ subsets, TCRB CDR3 length was moderately but significantly shorter in type 1 diabetes patients. Only small numbers of individuals were included in the HLA sub-analyses, which left unresolved whether HLA type had any influence on TCRB rearrangement.

The CDR3 runs 19 residues from the cysteine to the phenylalanine. Here the CDR3 DNA is all that survives: 57 bases in frame from base 1. V is reduced by 1 base and J by 4 bases, leaving a spacing of 24 bases between them. Sequences SGHDT (CDR1) and YYEEEE (CDR2) are obtained from the germline V gene. The entire isolated RNA was reverse transcribed using the High Capacity cDNA Reverse Transcription Kit, and thus expressed TCRB transcripts were sequenced. Naive, central memory and regulatory T cell samples underwent deep immunoSEQ sequencing, averaging about 3.57 million total reads per sample. Sorted cells were lysed in RLT buffer, and RNA was extracted using DNase-treated RNeasy Micro or Mini kits according to cell number. Each cell subset was processed separately to prevent cross-contamination, with patient and healthy donor samples processed together. TCRB sequences were amplified from cDNA with the immunoSEQ multiplex PCR, producing 87-bp fragments spanning the CDR3 region. Amplicons were sequenced on the Illumina HiSeq platform. The study's own analysis went as follows. PCR bias was corrected computationally using synthetic template baselines, and reads within Hamming distance 2 were collapsed, with unmergeable singletons discarded. Reads were aligned against IMGT so that V, D and J genes, CDR3 length and insertions or deletions at six rearrangement sites could be assigned. Within each subset, clonotype counts were normalized to sorted cell number, and only after that were true diversity and Gini coefficients computed with the tcR R package. The overlap coefficient, calculated on TCRB nucleotide sequences, was used to quantify repertoire sharing. Held by TCRdb, this immuneACCESS table contains in-frame sequences only and omits some clones. Under half of the omission traces to an unresolved V gene where checked; the cause of the rest is unknown. V, J and clone size were drawn from that table, and D and trimming were deduced from the DNA. The sample records about 48,000 clones, around 40% of which are singletons. The top ten hold approximately 1.3% of the sample.

With respect to this clone: Its antigen is unknown. No base-level quality is on record; no much larger clone is a single base apart.

From each donor, a single peripheral blood sample of around 0.12 L on average was drawn into heparinised tubes. A BD FACSAria II and a panel including CD45RO, CCR7, CD25, CD127, CD95 and CD27 were used to sort naive, central memory, regulatory and stem cell-like memory CD4+ T cells. Every sorted population had a purity above 95%. Right away, PBMCs were isolated by Lymphoprep density gradient centrifugation and were stained directly, with no culture step. So that batch effects would be minimized, each experiment stained and sorted samples in pairs, pairing one healthy donor with one patient. Sequencing was done on a sample of Tregs from blood. The label giving this sample's cell subset or site can be read as: regulatory CD4+ T cells. In this chain, TRBV5-6 is recombined with TRBJ2-1, with TRBD2 tentatively as D gene (6 bases match). This sequence originates from a man aged 25-45 years with type 1 diabetes. CDR3 region: CASSLSGTSYTLGYNEQFF. The nucleotide sequence is TGTGCCAGCAGCTTGTCAGGGACTTCTTACACCCTGGGGTACAATGAGCAGTTCTTC.